This T cell receptor (beta chain) comes out of a study of T-cell reconstitution after alpha-beta-depleted transplantation in children. General study points: TCRbeta diversity was high at day 60 in some patients (a result of surviving recipient T cells and thymic progenitors). A year post-transplant, T-cell counts and diversity derived mostly from newly produced T cells. About two months after transplant, alpha-beta T cells reportedly came from several hundred expanded graft clones.

This clonotype occurred many times. Its antigen is not known. V lost 5 bases and J lost 0, with 18 bases in between. The CDR3 runs to 17 residues. Germline V gene sequence: CDR1 LNHDA, CDR2 SQIVND (reference sequence). Preparation of the TCRbeta library involved a method that used unique molecular identifiers. TCRdb redid the calling of the PCR reads with MiXCR, one entry per CDR3 protein. In the table there are 25,000 to 30,000 distinct CDR3 sequences, 15% to 20% of which are singletons. J is TRBJ2-3 and V is TRBV19; the D is unclear. The origin of this receptor is a male patient aged 2-10 years who had a stem cell transplant for acute lymphoblastic leukemia, so the T cells may come from the graft donor. The starting material was PBMCs, mostly from graft donor cells, obtained 60 days after TCRalphabeta/CD19-depleted stem cell transplant. The DNA of the CDR3 is TGTGCCAGTAGTTACCGGATACAAAAGCCAAGCACAGATACGCAGTATTTT. It specifies CASSYRIQKPSTDTQYF.